This TCR beta chain was profiled in a study of T cells after yellow fever vaccination. Across the study: Where fractions had low cell numbers, libraries were prepared from them with the SMART-Seq v4 Ultra Low Input RNA kit.

This clonotype was seen a few times. Generation of TCR cDNA used 5'RACE template switching (which added a universal primer site and UMIs). TCRdb itself ran the 5' RACE reads through MiXCR, one entry per CDR3 protein. This table has 45,000 to 65,000 distinct CDR3 sequences, 6.6% appearing once. The CDR3 extends over 14 amino acids. The V end was cut by 1 base, the J end by 6 bases, with 13 bases between. Germline CDR1 and CDR2: SGDLS and YYNGEE. Broader study findings: After the booster, roughly 96% of CD4 and about nine tenths of CD8 primary-response clones were re-detected.

Source: CD8+ T cells not binding an NS4B(214-222) dextramer, sorted from PBMCs, taken about 41 days after the first yellow fever vaccination. The TCR comes from a man in his late teens or twenties who received the YFV17D yellow fever vaccine. The rearrangement links TRBV9 to TRBJ1-1, with a tentative D call TRBD1 (5 bases). The DNA for the CDR3 is TGTGCCAGCAGCGTAAGGGCCGGGGGGTCTGAAGCTTTCTTT. Translating it yields CASSVRAGGSEAFF.